This T cell receptor beta chain was identified in a study of T cells in Graves' hyperthyroidism and ophthalmopathy. What was amplified from RNA transcripts were TCR beta CDR3 regions. The TCR CDR3 first-round RT-PCR relied on the HTBI primer set. TCRdb processed the multiplex PCR reads anew with MiXCR; each CDR3 protein has one entry. Of hundreds of thousands of distinct CDR3 sequences listed, 30% to 40% were seen once; the top ten hold roughly 31%. Only a few counts were recorded for this clonotype. The source of this sequence is a woman in her thirties or forties with Graves' hyperthyroidism. The sequencing input was blood.

CDR3 in amino acids: CASSSTPGEKLFF. As DNA, the CDR3 is TGCGCCAGCAGCTCTACGCCGGGGGAAAAACTGTTTTTT. The rearrangement uses TRBV4-3 and TRBJ1-4; D gene ambiguous. Looked up from germline, CDR1 is LGHNA and CDR2 is YSLEER. The CDR3 length is 13 residues. V was pared by 5 bases and J by 8 bases, with 12 bases between.